One T cell receptor (beta chain) is described in this entry. This specimen comes from a study of blood T cell repertoires in COVID-19. The J segment lost 1 base and the V segment lost 5 bases, leaving 7 bases of the junction unmatched. This CDR3 contains 16 residues. CDR1 is SGHDT and CDR2 is YYEEEE in the germline V gene. Assay used: immunoSEQ multiplex PCR; TCRdb lists only in-frame clones, some missing. The repertoire includes 150,000 to 200,000 clones, around 79% of them detected once, and around 5.9% sits in the top ten. Input material: peripheral blood. V gene TRBV5-6 combines with J gene TRBJ2-2, with 8 positions matching TRBD2. This TCR derives from a woman aged 35 to 49 with COVID-19, enrolled during active disease. DNA of the CDR3: TGTGCCAGCAGGACCCAAGCGGGAGAGAACACCGGGGAGCTGTTTTTT. It translates to CASRTQAGENTGELFF.